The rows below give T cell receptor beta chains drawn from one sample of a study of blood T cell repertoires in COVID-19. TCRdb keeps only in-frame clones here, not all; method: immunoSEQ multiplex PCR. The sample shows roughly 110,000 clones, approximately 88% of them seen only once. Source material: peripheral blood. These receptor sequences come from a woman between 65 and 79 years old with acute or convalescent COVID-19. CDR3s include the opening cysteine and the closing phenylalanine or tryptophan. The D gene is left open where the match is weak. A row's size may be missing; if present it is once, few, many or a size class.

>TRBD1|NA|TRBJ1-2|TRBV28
CASRQTGEDGYTF
TGTGCCAGCAGGCAGACAGGGGAAGATGGCTACACCTTC
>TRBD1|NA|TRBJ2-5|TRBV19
CASSIGGGQQTQYF
TGTGCCAGTAGTATAGGAGGGGGCCAGCAGACCCAGTACTTC
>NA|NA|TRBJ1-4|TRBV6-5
CASSYGGREGEKLFF
TGTGCCAGCAGTTACGGCGGCAGGGAAGGGGAAAAACTGTTTTTT
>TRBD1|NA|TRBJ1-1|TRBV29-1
CSVVETGGIAFF
TGCAGCGTTGTGGAGACAGGGGGCATAGCTTTCTTT
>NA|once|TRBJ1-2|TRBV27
CASKARVGNYGYTF
TGTGCCAGCAAAGCCAGGGTCGGCAACTATGGCTACACCTTC
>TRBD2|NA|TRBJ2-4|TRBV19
CASSIGEGRDKNIQYF
TGTGCCAGTAGTATAGGGGAGGGGAGGGACAAAAACATTCAGTACTTC
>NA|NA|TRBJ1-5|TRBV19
CASSPQARLPQHF
TGTGCCAGTAGTCCTCAAGCCCGCCTGCCCCAGCATTTT
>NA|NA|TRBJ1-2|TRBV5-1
CASSFGGQGYGYTF
TGCGCCAGCAGCTTCGGGGGGCAGGGCTATGGCTACACCTTC
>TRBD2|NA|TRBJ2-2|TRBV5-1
CASSPGLAGNTGELFF
TGCGCCAGCAGCCCGGGACTAGCGGGGAACACCGGGGAGCTGTTTTTT
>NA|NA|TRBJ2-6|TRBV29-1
CSVGGQSGANVLTF
TGCAGCGTTGGAGGACAGTCTGGGGCCAACGTCCTGACTTTC
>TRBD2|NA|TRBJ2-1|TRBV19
CASSIIAGVYNEQFF
TGTGCCAGTAGTATAATAGCGGGGGTTTACAATGAGCAGTTCTTC
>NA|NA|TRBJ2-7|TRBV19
CASSIKWASWEQYF
TGTGCCAGTAGTATTAAATGGGCCTCGTGGGAGCAGTACTTC
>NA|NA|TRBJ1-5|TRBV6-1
CASSEAAGPEQPQHF
TGTGCCAGCAGTGAAGCGGCGGGTCCCGAGCAGCCCCAGCATTTT
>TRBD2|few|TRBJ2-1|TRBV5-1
CASSSRLAGGKNEQFF
TGCGCCAGCAGCTCAAGACTAGCGGGGGGAAAGAATGAGCAGTTCTTC
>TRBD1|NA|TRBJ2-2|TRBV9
CASSTSGTGFTGELFF
TGTGCCAGCAGCACATCCGGGACAGGGTTCACCGGGGAGCTGTTTTTT
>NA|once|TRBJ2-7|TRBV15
CATSKERAYEQYF
TGTGCCACCAGCAAAGAACGGGCCTACGAGCAGTACTTC
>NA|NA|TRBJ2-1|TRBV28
CASTRAGAYNEQFF
TGTGCCAGCACCCGGGCAGGGGCCTACAATGAGCAGTTCTTC
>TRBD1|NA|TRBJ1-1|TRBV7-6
CASSSGTEYEAFF
TGTGCCAGCAGCTCCGGGACAGAGTATGAAGCTTTCTTT
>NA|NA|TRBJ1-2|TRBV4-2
CASSLPRGNYGYTF
TGTGCCAGCAGCCTCCCCAGGGGAAACTATGGCTACACCTTC
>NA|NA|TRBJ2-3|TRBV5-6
CASSLFGGLTDTQYF
TGTGCCAGCAGCTTGTTCGGGGGGCTCACAGATACGCAGTATTTT
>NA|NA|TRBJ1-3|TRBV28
CASNQPGVTGNTIYF
TGTGCCAGCAATCAACCGGGGGTTACTGGAAACACCATATATTTT
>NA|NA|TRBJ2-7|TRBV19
CASSRAVVSYEQYF
TGTGCCAGTAGCAGAGCGGTCGTCTCCTACGAGCAGTACTTC
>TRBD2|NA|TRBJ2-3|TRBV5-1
CASSLVSGGDTQYF
TGCGCCAGCAGCTTGGTTAGCGGGGGAGATACGCAGTATTTT
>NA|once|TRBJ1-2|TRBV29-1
CSVEEGTGGNYGYTF
TGCAGCGTTGAAGAAGGAACAGGCGGAAACTATGGCTACACCTTC
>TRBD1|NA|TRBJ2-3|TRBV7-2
CASSLGTGGDTQYF
TGTGCCAGCAGCTTAGGGACAGGGGGGGATACGCAGTATTTT
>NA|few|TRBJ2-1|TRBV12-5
CASGEGSSYNEQFF
TGTGCTAGTGGGGAGGGGAGCTCCTACAATGAGCAGTTCTTC
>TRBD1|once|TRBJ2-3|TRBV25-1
CARPTPRDRNTDTQYF
TGTGCACGGCCAACACCCCGGGACAGGAACACAGATACGCAGTATTTT
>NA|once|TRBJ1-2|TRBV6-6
CATPQREGNYGYTF
TGTGCCACCCCGCAGCGGGAGGGAAACTATGGCTACACCTTC
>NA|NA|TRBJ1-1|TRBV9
CASSSGRLYDPEAFF
TGTGCCAGCAGCTCCGGCAGGTTGTATGACCCTGAAGCTTTCTTT
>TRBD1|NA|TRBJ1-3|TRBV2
CASGGQAIGNTIYF
TGTGCCAGCGGGGGACAGGCGATTGGAAACACCATATATTTT
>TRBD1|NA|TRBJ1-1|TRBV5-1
CASSIGTGNTEAFF
TGCGCCAGCAGCATTGGGACAGGGAACACTGAAGCTTTCTTT
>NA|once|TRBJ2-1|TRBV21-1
CASSKTSGVHNEQFF
TGTGCCAGCAGCAAGACTAGCGGGGTTCATAATGAGCAGTTCTTC
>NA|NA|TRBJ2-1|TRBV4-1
CASSQVTVLSSSYNEQFF
TGCGCCAGCAGCCAAGTAACGGTACTTAGCAGCTCCTACAATGAGCAGTTCTTC
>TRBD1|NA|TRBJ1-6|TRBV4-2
CASSQATGGYYNSPLHF
TGTGCCAGCAGCCAAGCTACAGGGGGCTATTATAATTCACCCCTCCACTTT
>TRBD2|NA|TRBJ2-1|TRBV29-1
CSVEGGLLQPYNEQFF
TGCAGCGTTGAAGGGGGACTATTACAACCCTACAATGAGCAGTTCTTC
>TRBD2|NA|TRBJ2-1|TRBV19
CASRARLAGVSDEQFF
TGTGCCAGTAGGGCACGACTAGCGGGAGTTTCCGATGAGCAGTTCTTC
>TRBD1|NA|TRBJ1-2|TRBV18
CASSPKDRGGYGYTF
TGTGCCAGCTCACCGAAGGACAGGGGGGGCTATGGCTACACCTTC
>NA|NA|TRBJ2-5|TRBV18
CASSPLRNQETQYF
TGTGCCAGCTCACCACTCAGGAATCAAGAGACCCAGTACTTC
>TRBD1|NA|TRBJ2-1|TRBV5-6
CASSAGTDRSYNEQFF
TGTGCCAGCAGCGCCGGGACAGACCGCTCCTACAATGAGCAGTTCTTC
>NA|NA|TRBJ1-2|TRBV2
CASRKTDLTYSNYGYTF
TGTGCCAGCAGGAAGACAGACTTAACCTACTCTAACTATGGCTACACCTTC
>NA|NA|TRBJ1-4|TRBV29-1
CSVDIARGGVEKLFF
TGCAGCGTTGACATAGCGAGGGGAGGGGTCGAAAAACTGTTTTTT
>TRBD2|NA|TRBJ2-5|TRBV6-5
CASSRGEGETQYF
TGTGCCAGCAGTCGGGGGGAGGGAGAGACCCAGTACTTC
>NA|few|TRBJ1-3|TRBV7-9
CASSAAGSGNTIYF
TGTGCCAGCTCGGCCGCGGGATCCGGAAACACCATATATTTT
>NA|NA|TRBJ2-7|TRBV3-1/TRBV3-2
CASSQDYRRRAFEQYF
TGTGCCAGCAGCCAAGACTATAGGCGGAGGGCTTTTGAGCAGTACTTC